This T cell receptor beta chain was recorded in a study of graft-versus-host responses after intestinal transplantation (dated by TCRdb to about 2021). About the full investigation: The transplants that recipients got were multivisceral, liver-intestinal, or isolated intestinal. Every recipient was given anti-thymocyte globulin induction, followed by approximately 3 years of maintenance tacrolimus and steroids. Graft-versus-host and host-versus-graft alloreactive T cell clones were tracked in the graft, circulation and bone marrow after intestinal transplantation using bulk TCR-beta CDR3 sequencing. To identify alloreactive clones, pre-transplant mixed lymphocyte reaction products were sequenced and then compared with unstimulated pre-transplant donor and recipient T cells. Of the 20 to 30 intestinal transplant recipients enrolled in the cohort, one of whom was a retransplant, 3 patients without pretransplant specimens were excluded. A peak of at least 4% donor T cells among recipient peripheral blood mononuclear cells was the definition used for donor T cell macrochimerism. Rather than being sequenced by the commercial service, samples from a few later patients were sequenced in-house on an Illumina MiSeq and processed with MiXCR.

Explained via the paper, the time point label denotes: cells obtained before transplantation from donor or recipient. CD3+CD4+ and CD3+CD8+ populations were FACS-sorted from unstimulated pre-transplant donor and recipient cells taken from spleen or lymph nodes. General study outcomes and caveats: The conclusions were limited by the relatively low number and heterogeneity of the intestinal transplant patients. In patients with donor T cell macrochimerism, the allografts had high GvH to HvG T cell clonal ratios. GvH clones were detected in recipient bone marrow, and some appeared earlier in ileal mucosa or blood, consistent with an intestinal mucosal origin. Early after transplant, peak levels of circulating GvH clones were associated with declines in HvG clones.

On this clone itself: It lacks a known antigen. Base-call qualities are not available, and no considerably larger clone is one nucleotide away.

Counted from cysteine to phenylalanine, this CDR3 has 17 amino acids. The only DNA kept is the CDR3, 51 bases in frame from the first base. Reading the germline V gene gives CDR1 SGHVS and CDR2 FQNEAQ. V and J lose 4 bases and 2 bases, and a span of 18 bases separates them. Library creation used the immunoSEQ multiplex PCR assay. For most patients, genomic DNA was isolated with the Qiagen DNeasy Blood and Tissue Kit and shipped frozen to Adaptive Biotechnologies for TCR sequencing. For most patients, high-throughput TCR-beta CDR3 sequencing of genomic DNA was performed by Adaptive Biotechnologies. As for the original processing: Adaptive's ImmunoSEQ software was the source of the TCR sequencing data for 15 to 20 patients, while three other patients were processed with MiXCR and VDJtools. CD4 versus CD8 sorting errors were corrected by removing sequences found in both subsets at a frequency ratio below 5:1. CDR3 nucleotide sequences shared between donor and recipient were removed because their origin could not be assigned. To count as alloreactive, a clone needed at least 2-fold expansion over unstimulated cells and a minimum CFSE-low frequency of 0.002% (template counts) or 0.001% (read counts). A clone was considered mappable if detected in the sequenced pre-transplant spleen, lymph node, or MLR CFSE-low populations of the donor or recipient. Cumulative frequency of alloreactive clones was calculated as a percentage of all sequences weighted by copy number. The immuneACCESS repertoire file appears here via TCRdb, limited to in-frame rearrangements. These files lack a portion of the clones; in checked studies, under half of the deficit traces to unresolved V genes, and the cause of the others is not known. The V and J calls and clone size were taken over from that table, and D and trimming were inferred from the DNA. This sample has fewer than 55,000 clones in its table, and roughly 95% of those were observed once. Of the sample, 0.23% is held by the ten largest clones.

This receptor was identified in a human donor who was the organ donor for an intestinal transplant. The material was unstimulated CD8+ T cells sorted from spleen or lymph node cells, obtained before transplant. Recombination linked TRBV7-8 to TRBJ1-5, and the D gene may be TRBD1, 5 bases matching. The DNA sequence is given as TGTGCCAGCAGCTCTGGGACGGTTACAGAGGGCAATCAGCCCCAGCATTTT. It translates to CASSSGTVTEGNQPQHF.